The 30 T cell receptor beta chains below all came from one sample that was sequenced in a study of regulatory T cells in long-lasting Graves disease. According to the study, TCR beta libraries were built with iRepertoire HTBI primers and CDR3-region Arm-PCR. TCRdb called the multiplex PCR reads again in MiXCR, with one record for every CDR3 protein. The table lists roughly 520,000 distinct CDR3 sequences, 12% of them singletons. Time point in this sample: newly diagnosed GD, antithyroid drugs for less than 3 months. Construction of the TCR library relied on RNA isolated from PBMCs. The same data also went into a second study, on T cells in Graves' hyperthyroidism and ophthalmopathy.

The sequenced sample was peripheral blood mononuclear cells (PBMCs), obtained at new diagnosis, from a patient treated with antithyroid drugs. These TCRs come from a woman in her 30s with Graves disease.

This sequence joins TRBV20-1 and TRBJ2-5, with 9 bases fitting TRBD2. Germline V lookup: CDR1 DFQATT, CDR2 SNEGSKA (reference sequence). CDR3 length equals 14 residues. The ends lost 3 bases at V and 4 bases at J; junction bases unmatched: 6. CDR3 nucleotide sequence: TGCAGTGCTAGGTTAGCGGGAGCTGGAGAGACCCAGTACTTC. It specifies CSARLAGAGETQYF.

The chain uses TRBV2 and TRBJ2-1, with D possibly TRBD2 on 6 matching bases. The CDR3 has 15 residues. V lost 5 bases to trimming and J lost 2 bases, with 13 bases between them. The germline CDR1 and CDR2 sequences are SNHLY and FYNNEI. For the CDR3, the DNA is TGTGCCAGCAGTTCCGGGAGCCCCACCTACAATGAGCAGTTCTTC. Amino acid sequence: CASSSGSPTYNEQFF.

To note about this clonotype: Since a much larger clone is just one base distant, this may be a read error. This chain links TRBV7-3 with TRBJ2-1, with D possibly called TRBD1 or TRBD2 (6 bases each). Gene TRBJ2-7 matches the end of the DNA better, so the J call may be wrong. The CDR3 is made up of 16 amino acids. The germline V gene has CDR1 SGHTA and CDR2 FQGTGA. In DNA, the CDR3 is TGTACCAGCAGCTCGCCCTTAGGGGGACGGGGGTACGAGCAGTACTTC. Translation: CTSSSPLGGRGYEQYF.

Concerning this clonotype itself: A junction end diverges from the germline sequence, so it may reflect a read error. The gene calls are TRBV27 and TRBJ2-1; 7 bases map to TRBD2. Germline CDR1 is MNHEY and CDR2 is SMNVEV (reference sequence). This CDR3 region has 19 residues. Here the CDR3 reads CASSYIRPHGLDSHNEQFF. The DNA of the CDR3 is TGTGCCAGCAGTTACATTCGGCCTCACGGACTAGACTCCCACAATGAGCAGTTCTTC.

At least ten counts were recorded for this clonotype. The CDR3 DNA reads as TGTGCCAGCAGCTTGTCCCTCCGGGGGCCCGGGGAGCTGTTTTTT. Protein sequence: CASSLSLRGPGELFF. The chain is built from TRBV11-2 and TRBJ2-2; D possibly uses TRBD1 or TRBD2 (6 bases each). Germline CDR1 SGHAT, CDR2 FQNNGV. CDR3 size: 15 residues. The V and J ends lost 3 bases and 6 bases respectively, with 14 bases between them.

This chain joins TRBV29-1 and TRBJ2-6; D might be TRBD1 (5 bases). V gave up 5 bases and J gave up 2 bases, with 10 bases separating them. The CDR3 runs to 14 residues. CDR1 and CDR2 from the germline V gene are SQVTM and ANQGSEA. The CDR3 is CSVLGAAGANVLTF. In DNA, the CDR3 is TGCAGCGTTCTTGGGGCTGCTGGGGCCAACGTCCTGACTTTC. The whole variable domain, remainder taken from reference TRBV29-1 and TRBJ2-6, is SAVISQKPSRDICQRGTSLTIQCQVDSQVTMMFWYRQQPGQSLTLIATANQGSEATYESGFVIDKFPISRPNLTFSTLTVSNMSPEDSSIYLCSVLGAAGANVLTFGAGSRLTVL.

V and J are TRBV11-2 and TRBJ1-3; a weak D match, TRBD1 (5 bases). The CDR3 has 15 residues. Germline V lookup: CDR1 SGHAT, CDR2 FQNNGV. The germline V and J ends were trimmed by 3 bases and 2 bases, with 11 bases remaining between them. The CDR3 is CASSFPGGAGNTIYF. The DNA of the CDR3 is TGTGCCAGCAGCTTCCCGGGGGGAGCTGGAAACACCATATATTTT.

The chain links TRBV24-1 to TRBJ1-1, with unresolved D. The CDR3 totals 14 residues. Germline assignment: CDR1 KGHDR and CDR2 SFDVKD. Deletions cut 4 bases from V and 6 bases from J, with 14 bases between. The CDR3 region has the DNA TGTGCCACCAGTGACTCCGTGGGGTCCCCTGAAGCTTTCTTT. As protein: CATSDSVGSPEAFF.

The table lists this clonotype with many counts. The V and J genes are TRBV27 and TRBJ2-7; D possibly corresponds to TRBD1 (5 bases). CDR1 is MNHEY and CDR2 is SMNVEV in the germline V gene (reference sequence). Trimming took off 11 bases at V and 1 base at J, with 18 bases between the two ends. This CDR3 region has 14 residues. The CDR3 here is CAQQFKGRSYEQYF. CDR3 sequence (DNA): TGTGCCCAGCAGTTCAAGGGGCGATCCTACGAGCAGTACTTC.

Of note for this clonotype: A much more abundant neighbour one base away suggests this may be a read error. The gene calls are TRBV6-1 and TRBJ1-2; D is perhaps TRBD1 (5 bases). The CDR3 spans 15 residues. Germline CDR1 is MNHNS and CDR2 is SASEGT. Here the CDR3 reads CACRSKGSANYGYTF. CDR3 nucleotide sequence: TGTGCCTGCAGAAGCAAGGGGTCAGCTAACTATGGCTACACCTTC.

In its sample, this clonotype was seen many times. Written as DNA, the CDR3 is TGTGCCAGCAGCGGACAGGGGATATTGAATGAGCAGTTCTTC. Amino acids: CASSGQGILNEQFF. The J gene is TRBJ2-1, the V gene TRBV28, with 9 bases matching TRBD1. The V segment lost 6 bases and the J segment 7 bases; nucleotides outside the gene matches: 7. This CDR3 has 14 residues. In germline, CDR1 is MDHEN, CDR2 SYDVKM.

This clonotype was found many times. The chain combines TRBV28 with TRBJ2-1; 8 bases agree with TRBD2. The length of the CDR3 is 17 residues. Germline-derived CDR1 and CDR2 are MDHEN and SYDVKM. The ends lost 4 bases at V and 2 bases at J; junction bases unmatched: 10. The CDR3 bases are TGTGCCAGCAGTTCAGGTCGGACTAGCCCGGCCTACAATGAGCAGTTCTTC. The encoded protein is CASSSGRTSPAYNEQFF.

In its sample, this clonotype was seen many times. This CDR3 reads CASSYSRTGLNTEAFF. CDR3 nucleotides: TGTGCCAGCAGTTACTCACGGACGGGATTGAACACTGAAGCTTTCTTT. The V gene is TRBV6-5, the J gene TRBJ1-1; D is undetermined. Germline lookup yields CDR1 MNHEY and CDR2 SVGAGI. Trimming removed 0 bases at V and 0 bases at J, with 11 bases between. There are 16 residues in the CDR3.

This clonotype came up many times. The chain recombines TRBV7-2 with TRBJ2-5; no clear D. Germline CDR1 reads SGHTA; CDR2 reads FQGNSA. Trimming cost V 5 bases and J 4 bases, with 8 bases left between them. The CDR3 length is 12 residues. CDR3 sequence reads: CASSPTTETQYF. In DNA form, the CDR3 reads TGTGCCAGCAGCCCCACCACAGAGACCCAGTACTTC.

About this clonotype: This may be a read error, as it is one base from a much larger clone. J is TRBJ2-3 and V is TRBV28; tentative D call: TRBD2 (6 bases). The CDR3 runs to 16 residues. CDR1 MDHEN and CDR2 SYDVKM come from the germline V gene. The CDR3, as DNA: TGTGCCAGCGGTTTTCTCTGGTCCGGGAGTAAAGATACGCAGTATTTT. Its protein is CASGFLWSGSKDTQYF.

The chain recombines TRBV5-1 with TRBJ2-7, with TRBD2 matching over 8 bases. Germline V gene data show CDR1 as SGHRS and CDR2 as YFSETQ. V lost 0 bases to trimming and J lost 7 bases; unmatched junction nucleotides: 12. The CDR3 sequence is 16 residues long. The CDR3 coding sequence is TGCGCCAGCAGCTTGGGTAGCGGGGACCAAATCTTTGAGCAGTACTTC. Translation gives CASSLGSGDQIFEQYF.

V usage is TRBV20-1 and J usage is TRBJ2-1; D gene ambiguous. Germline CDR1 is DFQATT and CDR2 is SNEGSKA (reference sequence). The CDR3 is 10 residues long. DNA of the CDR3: TGCAGCTTTTGGGACAATGAGCAGTTCTTC. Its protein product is CSFWDNEQFF.

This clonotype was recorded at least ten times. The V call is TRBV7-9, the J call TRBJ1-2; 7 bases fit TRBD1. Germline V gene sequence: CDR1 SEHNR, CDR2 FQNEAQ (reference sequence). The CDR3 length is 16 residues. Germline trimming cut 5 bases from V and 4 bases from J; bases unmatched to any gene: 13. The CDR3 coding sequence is TGTGCCAGCAGCGCAGAGGGGGCGTGGGAACCCTATGGCTACACCTTC. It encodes CASSAEGAWEPYGYTF.

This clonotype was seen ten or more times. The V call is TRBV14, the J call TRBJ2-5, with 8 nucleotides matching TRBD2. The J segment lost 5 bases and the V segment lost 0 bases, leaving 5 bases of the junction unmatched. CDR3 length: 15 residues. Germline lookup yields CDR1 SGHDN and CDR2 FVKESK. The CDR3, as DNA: TGTGCCAGCAGCCAAGACGGGAGGGCCGTGGAGACCCAGTACTTC. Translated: CASSQDGRAVETQYF.

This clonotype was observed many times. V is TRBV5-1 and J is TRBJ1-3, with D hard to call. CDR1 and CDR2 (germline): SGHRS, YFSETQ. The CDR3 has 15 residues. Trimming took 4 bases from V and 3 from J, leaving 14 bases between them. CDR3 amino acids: CASSAEGRNGNTIYF. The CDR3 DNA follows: TGCGCCAGCAGCGCAGAAGGGAGGAATGGAAACACCATATATTTT.

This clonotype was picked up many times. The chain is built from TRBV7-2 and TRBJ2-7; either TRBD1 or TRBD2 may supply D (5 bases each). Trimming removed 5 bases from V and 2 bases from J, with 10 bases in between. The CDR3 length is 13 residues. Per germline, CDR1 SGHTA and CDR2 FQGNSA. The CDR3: CASSRDRPYEQYF. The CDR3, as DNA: TGTGCCAGCAGCCGGGACCGACCCTACGAGCAGTACTTC.

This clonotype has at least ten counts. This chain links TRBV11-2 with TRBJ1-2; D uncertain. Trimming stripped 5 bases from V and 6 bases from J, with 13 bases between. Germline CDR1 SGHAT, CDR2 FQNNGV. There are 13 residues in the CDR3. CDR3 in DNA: TGTGCCAGCAGCACCCCCAAAGGTGATGGCTACACCTTC. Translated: CASSTPKGDGYTF.

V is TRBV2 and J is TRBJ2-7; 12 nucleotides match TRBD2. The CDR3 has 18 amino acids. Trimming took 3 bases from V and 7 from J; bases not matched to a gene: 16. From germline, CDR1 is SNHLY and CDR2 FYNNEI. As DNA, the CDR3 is TGTGCCAGCAGTGACTTGGGAGTACTAGCGGGAGGTAGAAAGGAGCAGTACTTC. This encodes CASSDLGVLAGGRKEQYF.

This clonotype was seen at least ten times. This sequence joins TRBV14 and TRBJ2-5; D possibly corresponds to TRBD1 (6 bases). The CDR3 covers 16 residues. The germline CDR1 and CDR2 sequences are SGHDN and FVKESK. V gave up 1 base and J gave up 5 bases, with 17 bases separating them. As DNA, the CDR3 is TGTGCCAGCAGCCAAGCGGACAGAACTATGGGGGAGACCCAGTACTTC. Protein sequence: CASSQADRTMGETQYF.

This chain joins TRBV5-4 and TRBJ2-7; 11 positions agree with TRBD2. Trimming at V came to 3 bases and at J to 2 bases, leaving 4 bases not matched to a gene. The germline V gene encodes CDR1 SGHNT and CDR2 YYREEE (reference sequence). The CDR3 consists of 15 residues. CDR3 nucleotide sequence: TGTGCCAGCAGCTCCGGGACTAGCGGCGCCTACGAGCAGTACTTC. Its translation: CASSSGTSGAYEQYF.

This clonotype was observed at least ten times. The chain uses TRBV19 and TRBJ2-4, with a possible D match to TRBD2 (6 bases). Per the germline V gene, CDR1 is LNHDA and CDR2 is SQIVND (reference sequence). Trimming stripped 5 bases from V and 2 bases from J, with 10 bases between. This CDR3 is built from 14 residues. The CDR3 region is CASSRGGSKNIQYF. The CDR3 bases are TGTGCCAGTAGTCGAGGAGGGTCCAAAAACATTCAGTACTTC.

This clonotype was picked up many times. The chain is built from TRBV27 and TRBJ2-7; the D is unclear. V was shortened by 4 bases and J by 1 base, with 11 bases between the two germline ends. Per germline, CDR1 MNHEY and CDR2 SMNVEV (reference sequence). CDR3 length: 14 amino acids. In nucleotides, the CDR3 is TGTGCCAGCAGTTCCCTTTTGCGTTCCTACGAGCAGTACTTC. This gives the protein CASSSLLRSYEQYF.

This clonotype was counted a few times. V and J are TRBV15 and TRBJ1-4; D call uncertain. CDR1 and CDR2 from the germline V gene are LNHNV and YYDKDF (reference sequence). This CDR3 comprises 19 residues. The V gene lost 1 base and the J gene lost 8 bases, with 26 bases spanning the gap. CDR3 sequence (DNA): TGTGCCACCAGCAGAGCTGGGGTACTGACTCTGATGGATTGGGAAAAACTGTTTTTT. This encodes CATSRAGVLTLMDWEKLFF.

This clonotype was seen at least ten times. The CDR3 sequence is CASSPSSLYTEAFF. The DNA for the CDR3 is TGTGCCAGCAGCCCCAGTTCTTTATACACTGAAGCTTTCTTT. V and J are TRBV11-2 and TRBJ1-1; D is ambiguous. V shed 5 bases and J shed 3 bases, with 13 bases lying between them. CDR3 length: 14 residues. The germline CDR1 and CDR2 sequences are SGHAT and FQNNGV. Drawing the rest from reference TRBV11-2 and TRBJ1-1, the complete variable domain is EAGVAQSPRYKIIEKRQSVAFWCNPISGHATLYWYQQILGQGPKLLIQFQNNGVVDDSQLPKDRFSAERLKGVDSTLKIQPAKLEDSAVYLCASSPSSLYTEAFFGQGTRLTVV.

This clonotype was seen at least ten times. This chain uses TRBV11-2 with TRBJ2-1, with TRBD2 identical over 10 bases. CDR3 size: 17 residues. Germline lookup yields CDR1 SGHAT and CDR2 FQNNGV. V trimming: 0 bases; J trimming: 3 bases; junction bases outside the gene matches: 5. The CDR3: CASSLEWTSGFYNEQFF. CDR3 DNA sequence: TGTGCCAGCAGCTTAGAATGGACTAGCGGCTTCTACAATGAGCAGTTCTTC.